The 12 T cell receptor beta chains given below trace back to one sample, sequenced in a study of control samples from healthy donors and cancer patients. The assay was immunoSEQ multiplex PCR, and TCRdb's table has in-frame clones only and misses some. Counted here are more than 95,000 clones, over 90% occurring once; the ten biggest clones make up roughly 8%. Sequenced input: blood. These receptor sequences come from a man aged 18 to 35 in good health.

The chain links TRBV7-2 to TRBJ1-2, with 7 positions matching TRBD1. J lost 4 bases, V lost 4 bases, and 9 bases had no gene match. Germline-derived CDR1 and CDR2 are SGHTA and FQGNSA. The CDR3 has 15 amino acids. As DNA, the CDR3 is TGTGCCAGCAGCTCACAGGGGAAGGGGAGCTATGGCTACACCTTC. It translates to CASSSQGKGSYGYTF.

The chain employs TRBV11-2 and TRBJ1-6; D unclear. CDR1 is SGHAT, CDR2 FQNNGV, per germline. The V gene lost 4 bases and the J gene lost 4 bases, with 5 bases spanning the gap. CDR3 length: 13 residues. The CDR3 DNA reads TGTGCCAGCAGCTCAGAGTATAATTCACCCCTCCACTTT. Its translation: CASSSEYNSPLHF.

V usage is TRBV6-6 and J usage is TRBJ1-5; maybe TRBD1 (6 bases). The germline V and J ends were trimmed by 2 bases and 0 bases, with 11 bases remaining between them. The CDR3 has 16 residues. Germline V gene lookup returns CDR1 MNHNY and CDR2 SVGAGI (reference sequence). This chain's CDR3 is CASSYMDRYSNQPQHF. CDR3 bases: TGTGCCAGCAGTTACATGGACAGATATAGCAATCAGCCCCAGCATTTT.

The chain recombines TRBV10-1 with TRBJ2-7; 8 nucleotides line up with TRBD1. CDR3 length: 13 residues. J lost 3 bases, V lost 2 bases, and 0 bases had no gene match. Germline values: CDR1 WNHNN, CDR2 SYGVQD (reference sequence). The CDR3 DNA reads as TGCGCCAGCAGTGAGACAGGGGGCTACGAGCAGTACTTC. It codes for CASSETGGYEQYF.

In this sample, this clone turned up once. The V call is TRBV20-1, the J call TRBJ1-1; D gene ambiguous. The length of the CDR3 is 11 residues. CDR1 and CDR2 (germline): DFQATT, SNEGSKA (reference sequence). With 4 bases removed from V and 2 bases from J, the gap between germline ends came to 5 bases. The CDR3 loop is CSATFNTEAFF. Here the CDR3 DNA reads TGCAGTGCTACTTTTAACACTGAAGCTTTCTTT.

The chain combines TRBV5-4 with TRBJ1-1; D is uncertain. Germline CDR1 reads SGHNT; CDR2 reads YYREEE (reference sequence). V dropped 5 bases and J dropped 1 base, with 9 bases sitting between them. There are 13 residues in the CDR3. CDR3 in amino acids: CASRMRENTEAFF. DNA of the CDR3: TGTGCCAGCAGGATGCGGGAGAACACTGAAGCTTTCTTT.

The chain joins TRBV18 to TRBJ2-1, with TRBD2 as a possible D gene (5 bases). Germline CDR1 is KGHSH and CDR2 is LQKENI. This CDR3 spans 11 amino acids. V gave up 5 bases and J gave up 6 bases, with 5 bases separating them. The CDR3 loop reads CASSEGNEQFF. In nucleotides, the CDR3 is TGTGCCAGCTCAGAGGGCAATGAGCAGTTCTTC.

This chain joins TRBV6-1 and TRBJ1-5; possible D gene TRBD1, 6 bases. V lost 1 base and J lost 3, with 16 bases in between. This CDR3 region has 17 residues. CDR1 is MNHNS, CDR2 SASEGT, per germline. Here the CDR3 reads CASSEVNRAENNQPQHF. CDR3 DNA: TGTGCCAGCAGTGAAGTTAACAGGGCGGAAAACAATCAGCCCCAGCATTTT.

J is TRBJ1-2 and V is TRBV4-1, with a possible D match to TRBD1 (5 bases). CDR3 length: 14 amino acids. CDR1 and CDR2 from the germline V gene are MGHRA and YSYEKL. V lost 5 bases and J lost 4, with 14 bases in between. The CDR3: CASSARDPFYGYTF. The CDR3 coding sequence is TGCGCCAGCAGCGCCCGGGACCCCTTCTATGGCTACACCTTC.

The J gene is TRBJ2-2, the V gene TRBV6-5, with D tentatively TRBD1 or TRBD2 (6 bases each). V shed 10 bases and J shed 7 bases, with 16 bases lying between them. The germline CDR1 and CDR2 sequences are MNHEY and SVGAGI. The CDR3 consists of 13 residues. The CDR3 region is CATQGRGHGELFF. In DNA, the CDR3 is TGTGCCACGCAGGGACGGGGGCACGGGGAGCTGTTTTTT.

This clone was recorded once. This rearrangement joins TRBV21-1 to TRBJ1-5. TRBV21-1 is tagged as a pseudogene. The CDR3 runs to 15 residues. This chain's CDR3 is CASRQECYSNQPQHF. The CDR3 DNA reads as TGTGCCAGCAGGCAGGAGTGCTATAGCAATCAGCCCCAGCATTTT.

The chain carries TRBV7-2 and TRBJ2-1, with D uncertain. CDR3 length: 12 amino acids. V lost 3 bases to trimming and J lost 7 bases, with 7 bases between them. The V gene's germline CDR1 is SGHTA and CDR2 FQGNSA. DNA of the CDR3: TGTGCCAGCAGCTTTGGAGCAAATGAGCAGTTCTTC. It yields the protein CASSFGANEQFF. The variable domain in full, completed from reference TRBV7-2 and TRBJ2-1, reads GAGVSQSPSNKVTEKGKDVELRCDPISGHTALYWYRQSLGQGLEFLIYFQGNSAPDKSGLPSDRFSAERTGGSVSTLTIQRTQQEDSAVYLCASSFGANEQFFGPGTRLTVL.